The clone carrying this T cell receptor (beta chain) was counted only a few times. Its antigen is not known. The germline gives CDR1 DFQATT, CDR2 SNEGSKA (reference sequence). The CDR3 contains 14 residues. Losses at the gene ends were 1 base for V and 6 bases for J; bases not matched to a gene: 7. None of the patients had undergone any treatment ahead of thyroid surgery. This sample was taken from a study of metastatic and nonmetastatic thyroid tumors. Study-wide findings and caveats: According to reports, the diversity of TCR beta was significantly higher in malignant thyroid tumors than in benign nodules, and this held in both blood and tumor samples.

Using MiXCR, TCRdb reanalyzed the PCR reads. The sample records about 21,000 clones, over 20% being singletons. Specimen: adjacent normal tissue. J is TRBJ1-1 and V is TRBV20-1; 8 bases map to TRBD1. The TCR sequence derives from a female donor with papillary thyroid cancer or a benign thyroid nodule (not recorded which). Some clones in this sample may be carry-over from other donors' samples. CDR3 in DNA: TGCAGTGCTAGAGCTCGCGGACAGGGCTCTGAAGCTTTCTTT. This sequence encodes CSARARGQGSEAFF.